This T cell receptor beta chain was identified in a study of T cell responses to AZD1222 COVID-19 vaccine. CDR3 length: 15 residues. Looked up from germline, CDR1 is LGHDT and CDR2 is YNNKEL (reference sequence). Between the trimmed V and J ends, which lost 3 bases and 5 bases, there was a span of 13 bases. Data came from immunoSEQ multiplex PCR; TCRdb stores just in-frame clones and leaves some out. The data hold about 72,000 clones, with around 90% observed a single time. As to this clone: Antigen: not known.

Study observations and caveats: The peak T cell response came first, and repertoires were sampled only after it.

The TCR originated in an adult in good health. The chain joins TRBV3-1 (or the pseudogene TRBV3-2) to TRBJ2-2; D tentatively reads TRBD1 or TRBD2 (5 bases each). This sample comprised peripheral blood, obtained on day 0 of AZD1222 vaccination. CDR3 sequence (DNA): TGTGCCAGCAGCCAGGGGACCGGCGGGACCGGGGAGCTGTTTTTT. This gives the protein CASSQGTGGTGELFF.